This T cell receptor beta chain was obtained from a study of blood T cell repertoires in COVID-19. Across the study: Both acute and convalescent COVID-19 samples were obtained from the United States, Italy and Spain.

In the original workflow: The assay estimated nucleated cells by amplifying reference gene primers. Libraries were prepared by immunoSEQ multiplex PCR; TCRdb keeps only in-frame clonotypes and omits some of them. V, J and clone size are those of that table, while D and trimming were read from the DNA. The profile shows about 190,000 clones, approximately 80% of them singletons. This TCR came from a woman between 45 and 65 years old with acute or convalescent COVID-19. Input material: peripheral blood.

CDR3 protein: CASSPGLAASEQYF. CDR3 bases: TGTGCCAGCTCACCAGGACTAGCGGCGAGCGAGCAGTACTTC. This chain uses TRBV18 with TRBJ2-7, with TRBD2 matching over 10 bases. The V and J ends lost 2 bases and 6 bases, in that order; junction bases with no gene match: 4. This CDR3 is built from 14 residues. CDR1 and CDR2 (germline): KGHSH, LQKENI.